The 17 T cell receptor beta chains in this list originate from one sample, sequenced in a study of breast tumors, draining lymph nodes, adjacent tissues. MiXCR was run by TCRdb on the multiplex PCR reads, yielding one entry per CDR3 protein. The table shows 150,000 or so distinct CDR3 sequences, with about 34% occurring only once. Samples came from axillary lymph nodes draining the breast cancer. Material: axillary lymph node tissue. The receptors shown here come from a female donor with breast cancer. Some clones in this sample may be carry-over from other donors' samples.

V and J are TRBV20-1 and TRBJ1-5; D gene uncertain. CDR3 size: 13 residues. Trimming pared 0 bases from V and 11 bases from J, leaving 14 bases between. Per the germline V gene, CDR1 is DFQATT and CDR2 is SNEGSKA (reference sequence). DNA of the CDR3: TGCAGTGCTAGAGATCAAGGACTAGCGACCCAGCATTTT. As protein: CSARDQGLATQHF.

As regards this clonotype: A read error is possible here, since a much larger clone lies one base away. This rearrangement joins TRBV6-2 or TRBV6-3 to TRBJ2-1; 7 nucleotides agree with TRBD2. CDR1 is MNHEY, CDR2 SVGEGT, per germline. The CDR3 length is 14 residues. After removal of 5 bases from V and 6 bases from J, the junction contained 7 bases not matched to a gene. The CDR3 here is CASSLAGEPNEQFF. CDR3 in DNA: TGTGCCAGCAGTCTGGCGGGAGAGCCCAATGAGCAGTTCTTC.

The table lists this clonotype with many counts. V usage is TRBV30 and J usage is TRBJ2-7; TRBD1 or TRBD2 may be the D gene (5 bases each). Germline values: CDR1 GTSNPN, CDR2 SVGIG (reference sequence). The CDR3 length is 12 residues. V lost 3 bases to trimming and J lost 5 bases, with 11 bases between them. In DNA form, the CDR3 reads TGTGCCTGGAGGAGGGGTGGCAACGAGCAGTACTTC. It codes for CAWRRGGNEQYF.

The chain uses TRBV29-1 and TRBJ2-3, with 11 positions matching TRBD1. Trimming at V came to 7 bases and at J to 3 bases, leaving 3 bases not matched to a gene. This CDR3 has 13 amino acids. From germline, CDR1 is SQVTM and CDR2 ANQGSEA. CDR3 DNA: TGCAGCGGGGGACAGGGGGGAACAGATACGCAGTATTTT. It translates to CSGGQGGTDTQYF.

As regards this clonotype: The junction departs from germline at one end; a sequencing error may be responsible. V gene TRBV7-7 combines with J gene TRBJ2-2; the match to TRBD1 covers 9 bases. Germline values: CDR1 SSHAT, CDR2 FNYEAQ (reference sequence). There are 18 residues in the CDR3. CDR3 in DNA: TGTGCTAGCAGGGAACAGGGGGCCTCTAGCGCAGAGGGCGGGGAGCTGTTTTTT. Translated, it gives CASREQGASSAEGGELFF.

There are many counts of this clonotype. The chain has TRBV19 and TRBJ2-1; 7 bases fit TRBD2. The CDR3 covers 16 residues. In germline, CDR1 is LNHDA, CDR2 SQIVND (reference sequence). With V trimmed by 6 bases and J by 2 bases, 10 bases remained unmatched. CDR3 loop: CASRPLPGLTYNEQFF. For the CDR3, the DNA is TGTGCCAGTAGACCGCTACCGGGACTAACCTACAATGAGCAGTTCTTC.

At least ten counts were recorded for this clonotype. The CDR3 region has the DNA TGTGCCAGCAGGGGACAAAGCACAGATACGCAGTATTTT. Encoded protein: CASRGQSTDTQYF. V gene TRBV7-3 combines with J gene TRBJ2-3; D may be TRBD1 (6 bases). The V end was cut by 6 bases, the J end by 0 bases, with 7 bases between. Germline-derived CDR1 and CDR2 are SGHTA and FQGTGA. The CDR3 has 13 residues.

This clonotype has more than one count but fewer than ten. This may be a read error, as it is one base from a much larger clone. This chain uses TRBV11-3 with TRBJ2-1; D is unclear. Germline V gene sequence: CDR1 SGHNT, CDR2 YENEEA. The CDR3 totals 12 residues. The CDR3 is CASSTPSNAQFF. DNA of the CDR3: TGTGCCAGCAGCACCCCCTCCAATGCGCAGTTCTTC.

The rearrangement links TRBV19 to TRBJ1-6; 10 positions agree with TRBD1. This CDR3 comprises 15 residues. After removal of 6 bases from V and 5 bases from J, the junction contained 4 bases not matched to a gene. Per the germline V gene, CDR1 is LNHDA and CDR2 is SQIVND (reference sequence). The CDR3 coding sequence is TGTGCCAGTAGCCTGACAGGGGGCAATAATTCACCCCTCCACTTT. Translating gives CASSLTGGNNSPLHF.

This clonotype was picked up many times. This chain joins TRBV14 and TRBJ2-1; a weak D match, TRBD2 (5 bases). Deletions cut 4 bases from V and 7 bases from J, with 17 bases between. Germline V gene lookup returns CDR1 SGHDN and CDR2 FVKESK. CDR3 length equals 15 residues. In nucleotides, the CDR3 is TGTGCCAGCAGCCTTCGCCCGGGGTCAGGTAATGAGCAGTTCTTC. This gives the protein CASSLRPGSGNEQFF.

This clonotype was found many times. The V call is TRBV20-1, the J call TRBJ1-5; the D is unclear. CDR1 and CDR2 (germline): DFQATT, SNEGSKA (reference sequence). The V end lost 4 bases, the J end lost 1 base, and 8 bases lay between the germline ends. The CDR3 has 13 residues. CDR3 nucleotides: TGCAGTGCTACCCCCTCGAGCAATCAGCCCCAGCATTTT. It encodes CSATPSSNQPQHF.

This clonotype has ten or more counts. The chain uses TRBV12-3 or TRBV12-4 and TRBJ1-2; a possible D gene is TRBD1 (6 bases). The V gene lost 7 bases and the J gene lost 0 bases, with 15 bases spanning the gap. The CDR3 loop spans 15 amino acids. CDR3 in amino acids: CASTREGGANYGYTF. CDR3 sequence (DNA): TGTGCCAGCACTCGAGAGGGGGGAGCTAACTATGGCTACACCTTC.

This clonotype occurred a few times. The chain carries TRBV28 and TRBJ2-7; 12 bases match TRBD1. The CDR3 runs 15 residues. Germline V CDR1 and CDR2: MDHEN, SYDVKM. The junction had 13 bases not matched to a gene; V was cut back by 8 bases and J by 8 bases. The CDR3 bases are TGTGCCAGCGCGACACCGGGACAGGGGGCAATTAAGCAGTACTTC. It is translated as CASATPGQGAIKQYF. The whole variable domain, filled in from reference TRBV28 and TRBJ2-7, reads DVKVTQSSRYLVKRTGEKVFLECVQDMDHENMFWYRQDPGLGLRLIYFSYDVKMKEKGDIPEGYSVSREKKERFSLILESASTNQTSMYLCASATPGQGAIKQYFGPGTRLTVT.

The V call is TRBV7-9, the J call TRBJ2-1, with a tentative D call TRBD1 (6 bases). Germline V gives CDR1 SEHNR, CDR2 FQNEAQ (reference sequence). The CDR3 has 15 residues. V lost 5 bases to trimming and J lost 9 bases, with 20 bases between them. The DNA for the CDR3 is TGTGCCAGCAGCAACCCCGGCGGCAAAGGGGGTGAGCAGTTCTTC. Translation gives CASSNPGGKGGEQFF.

This clonotype was seen many times. This CDR3 reads CASSGSGTVNTEAFF. The CDR3 DNA reads TGTGCCAGTAGTGGTTCCGGGACGGTGAACACTGAAGCTTTCTTT. The rearrangement joins TRBV19 to TRBJ1-1, with D perhaps matching TRBD1 (5 bases). V was trimmed by 5 bases and J by 0 bases, leaving 13 bases between them. This CDR3 is 15 amino acids long. CDR1 is LNHDA, CDR2 SQIVND, per germline (reference sequence).

Of note for this clonotype: A much larger clone lies one base from this, so it may be a read error. The gene calls are TRBV6-1 and TRBJ2-1; possibly TRBD1 or TRBD2 for D (6 bases each). CDR1 and CDR2 from the germline V gene are MNHNS and SASEGT. The CDR3 runs 15 residues. V lost 7 bases and J lost 0, with 13 bases in between. CDR3 sequence (DNA): TGTGCCAGCAAAGAAGGGGGGTACTCCTACAATGAGCAGTTCTTC. This gives the protein CASKEGGYSYNEQFF.

Note on this clonotype: An end of the junction differs from the germline gene, which may be a read error. The genes are TRBV5-1 and TRBJ2-7; 12 bases align to TRBD2. The CDR3 has 18 amino acids. CDR1 and CDR2 from the germline V gene are SGHRS and YFSETQ. The CDR3 reads CASGLDFRTSGISYEQYF. DNA of the CDR3: TGCGCCAGCGGCTTAGATTTTAGGACTAGCGGGATTTCCTACGAGCAGTACTTC.